These 5 T cell receptor beta chains came from one sample sequenced in a study of cytomegalovirus exposure and HLA in healthy donors. The primer mix had 60 Vbeta and 13 Jbeta primers. Profiling relied on immunoSEQ multiplex PCR, and the TCRdb table lists in-frame clones only, not all of them. The profile shows 110,000 or so clones, around 81% of them singletons. Sequences were obtained from PBMCs. These receptors originate from a woman between 35 and 50 years old in good health and CMV-seronegative.

The chain has TRBV6-6 and TRBJ1-1; perhaps TRBD1 as D (5 bases). CDR1 and CDR2 (germline): MNHNY, SVGAGI (reference sequence). V was cut by 3 bases and J by 4 bases, with 15 bases left in between. CDR3 size: 15 residues. CDR3 amino acids: CASSYSEDGGTEAFF. The CDR3 DNA sequence: TGTGCCAGCAGTTATTCGGAGGACGGGGGCACTGAAGCTTTCTTT.

V and J are TRBV5-4 and TRBJ1-2, with 9 nucleotides matching TRBD1. The J segment lost 7 bases and the V segment lost 4 bases, leaving 8 bases of the junction unmatched. Germline values: CDR1 SGHNT, CDR2 YYREEE (reference sequence). CDR3 length equals 14 residues. This CDR3 reads CASSIPGTGSGYTF. CDR3 nucleotide sequence: TGTGCCAGCAGCATCCCCGGGACAGGGAGTGGCTACACCTTC.

The V gene is TRBV7-9, the J gene TRBJ2-3; TRBD2 agrees at 7 bases. The CDR3 covers 14 residues. Per germline, CDR1 SEHNR and CDR2 FQNEAQ (reference sequence). J lost 3 bases, V lost 3 bases, and 3 bases had no gene match. CDR3 bases: TGTGCCAGCAGCTTTTCCGGGAGGACAGATACGCAGTATTTT. Its protein product is CASSFSGRTDTQYF.

The chain employs TRBV11-3 and TRBJ2-1; D gene unclear. Germline assignment: CDR1 SGHNT and CDR2 YENEEA. Between the trimmed V and J ends, which lost 4 bases and 0 bases, there was a span of 4 bases. The CDR3 has 13 residues. CDR3 sequence reads: CASSSSSYNEQFF. CDR3 in DNA: TGTGCCAGCAGCTCGAGCTCCTACAATGAGCAGTTCTTC.

The chain combines TRBV29-1 with TRBJ2-3; the D gene is possibly TRBD2 (6 bases). V gave up 3 bases and J gave up 2 bases, with 12 bases separating them. The CDR3 totals 14 residues. CDR1 is SQVTM, CDR2 ANQGSEA, per germline. In nucleotides, the CDR3 is TGCAGCGTTGACGGGGGTCTCTACACAGATACGCAGTATTTT. It specifies CSVDGGLYTDTQYF.